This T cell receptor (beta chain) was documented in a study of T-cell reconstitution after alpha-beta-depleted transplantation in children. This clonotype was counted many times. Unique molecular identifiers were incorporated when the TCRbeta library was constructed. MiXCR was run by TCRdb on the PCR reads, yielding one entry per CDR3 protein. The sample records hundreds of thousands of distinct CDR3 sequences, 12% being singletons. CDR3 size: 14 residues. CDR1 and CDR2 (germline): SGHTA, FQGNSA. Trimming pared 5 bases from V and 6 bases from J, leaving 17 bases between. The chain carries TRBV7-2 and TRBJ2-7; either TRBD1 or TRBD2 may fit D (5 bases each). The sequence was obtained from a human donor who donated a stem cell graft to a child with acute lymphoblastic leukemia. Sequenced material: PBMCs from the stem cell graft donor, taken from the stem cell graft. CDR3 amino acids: CASSLRRGGGEQYF. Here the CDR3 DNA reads TGTGCCAGCAGCCTCAGACGGGGCGGTGGCGAGCAGTACTTC.